The 25 T cell receptor beta chains presented below share a single source sample, sequenced in a study of T cell changes during pregnancy in multiple sclerosis. TCRdb keeps only in-frame clones here, not all; method: immunoSEQ multiplex PCR. The data hold approximately 30,000 clones, with approximately 90% observed a single time. Here the sequenced sample was CD8+ T cells from peripheral blood mononuclear cells, taken before pregnancy. The receptor source for this set is a female donor with multiple sclerosis, enrolled in a pregnancy study.

This rearrangement joins TRBV4-2 to TRBJ2-1; perhaps TRBD2 as D (7 bases). Trimming took 0 bases from V and 2 from J, leaving 14 bases between them. CDR3 size: 17 residues. Germline CDR1 LGHNA, CDR2 YNFKEQ. CDR3 sequence: CASSQESGGQAYNEQFF. In DNA form, the CDR3 reads TGTGCCAGCAGCCAAGAATCGGGGGGCCAAGCCTACAATGAGCAGTTCTTC.

V gene TRBV6-4 combines with J gene TRBJ2-2, with TRBD1 identical over 7 bases. Germline V gene sequence: CDR1 MRHNA, CDR2 SNTAGT. The V and J ends lost 3 bases and 10 bases, in that order; junction bases with no gene match: 5. The length of the CDR3 is 13 residues. For the CDR3, the DNA is TGTGCCAGCAGTGATCGGGACAGTCAGGAGCTGTTTTTT. This translates into CASSDRDSQELFF.

The chain is built from TRBV30 and TRBJ1-4; a weak D match, TRBD1 (5 bases). Germline V gene lookup returns CDR1 GTSNPN and CDR2 SVGIG (reference sequence). Trimming took off 3 bases at V and 4 bases at J, with 12 bases between the two ends. The CDR3 is made up of 14 amino acids. This CDR3 reads CAWSGDSRNEKLFF. The CDR3, as DNA: TGTGCCTGGAGCGGAGACAGCCGTAATGAAAAACTGTTTTTT.

The chain uses TRBV5-4 and TRBJ2-3; no firm D call. Between the trimmed V and J ends, which lost 4 bases and 0 bases, there was a span of 15 bases. Per the germline V gene, CDR1 is SGHNT and CDR2 is YYREEE (reference sequence). The length of the CDR3 is 16 residues. CDR3 region: CASSPRGVSSTDTQYF. CDR3 DNA: TGTGCCAGCAGCCCGCGAGGAGTCTCTAGCACAGATACGCAGTATTTT.

The chain has TRBV4-1 and TRBJ2-3, with 7 bases aligning to TRBD2. The CDR3 length is 16 residues. Germline trimming cut 3 bases from V and 5 bases from J; bases unmatched to any gene: 11. In germline, CDR1 is MGHRA, CDR2 YSYEKL. The DNA of the CDR3 is TGCGCCAGCAGCCAGAGGGATTTGGGGGGGTTAGATACGCAGTATTTT. Amino acid sequence: CASSQRDLGGLDTQYF.

This chain joins TRBV9 and TRBJ1-1, with a possible D match to TRBD1 (5 bases). Trimming stripped 2 bases from V and 0 bases from J, with 11 bases between. Germline V CDR1 and CDR2: SGDLS, YYNGEE. This CDR3 is built from 15 residues. The CDR3 sequence: CASSVIQGMNTEAFF. The CDR3 bases are TGTGCCAGCAGCGTCATCCAGGGTATGAACACTGAAGCTTTCTTT.

V and J are TRBV27 and TRBJ1-2; 10 nucleotides align to TRBD1. Germline assignment: CDR1 MNHEY and CDR2 SMNVEV (reference sequence). Germline trimming cut 5 bases from V and 4 bases from J; bases unmatched to any gene: 7. The CDR3 has 15 residues. Written as DNA, the CDR3 is TGTGCCAGCAGTCTCGGGACAGGGGTGGGCTATGGCTACACCTTC. Its translation: CASSLGTGVGYGYTF.

This chain links TRBV11-2 with TRBJ1-1; 7 bases are a match to TRBD1. This CDR3 contains 15 residues. Germline V gives CDR1 SGHAT, CDR2 FQNNGV. J gave up 4 bases and V 6 bases, and 11 bases lay outside the gene matches. CDR3 residues: CASRDMTGRGTEAFF. The DNA of the CDR3 is TGTGCCAGCAGGGATATGACAGGGCGTGGCACTGAAGCTTTCTTT.

The V gene is TRBV6-4, the J gene TRBJ2-3; 7 bases map to TRBD2. In germline, CDR1 is MRHNA, CDR2 SNTAGT. Trimming cost V 4 bases and J 3 bases; bases outside gene matches: 7. The CDR3 totals 15 residues. CDR3: CASSGESGDTDTQYF. Written as DNA, the CDR3 is TGTGCCAGCAGTGGGGAAAGCGGGGATACAGATACGCAGTATTTT.

The chain has TRBV14 and TRBJ2-7; 15 bases map to TRBD2. V trimming: 4 bases; J trimming: 5 bases; junction bases outside the gene matches: 9. Germline-derived CDR1 and CDR2 are SGHDN and FVKESK. This CDR3 is built from 17 residues. This chain's CDR3 is CASSRPGLAGGTHEQYF. In nucleotides, the CDR3 is TGTGCCAGCAGCCGGCCGGGACTAGCGGGAGGCACCCACGAGCAGTACTTC.

The chain has TRBV7-9 and TRBJ2-1; 11 bases agree with TRBD2. In germline, CDR1 is SEHNR, CDR2 FQNEAQ (reference sequence). The CDR3 is 11 residues long. V shed 10 bases and J 7 bases; nucleotides not matched to a gene: 0. The CDR3 is CATSGGNEQFF. CDR3 coding DNA: TGTGCCACTAGCGGGGGGAATGAGCAGTTCTTC.

The rearrangement joins TRBV19 to TRBJ1-5, with TRBD1 matching 10 bases. The V segment lost 10 bases and the J segment 6 bases; nucleotides outside the gene matches: 6. From germline, CDR1 is LNHDA and CDR2 SQIVND (reference sequence). The CDR3 sequence is 13 residues long. The CDR3 loop is CATEGQGFQPQHF. As DNA, the CDR3 is TGTGCCACCGAGGGACAGGGGTTTCAGCCCCAGCATTTT.

The V call is TRBV27, the J call TRBJ2-7; D perhaps matches TRBD1 (5 bases). V was shortened by 6 bases and J by 4 bases, with 10 bases between the two germline ends. CDR1 is MNHEY, CDR2 SMNVEV, per germline (reference sequence). The CDR3 spans 12 residues. Written as DNA, the CDR3 is TGTGCCAGCAGCCCCGACAGATACGAGCAGTACTTC. This codes for CASSPDRYEQYF.

The rearrangement joins TRBV4-1 to TRBJ1-1; no clear D. The CDR3 spans 14 residues. The germline V gene encodes CDR1 MGHRA and CDR2 YSYEKL. V was pared by 0 bases and J by 2 bases, with 7 bases between. The CDR3 DNA follows: TGCGCCAGCAGCCAAGATCTCAGAAACACTGAAGCTTTCTTT. Protein product: CASSQDLRNTEAFF.

The rearrangement links TRBV12-5 to TRBJ2-5; 7 bases match TRBD1. Germline V gene lookup returns CDR1 LGHNT and CDR2 FRNRAP. The CDR3 is 15 residues long. After removal of 2 bases from V and 5 bases from J, the junction contained 8 bases not matched to a gene. For the CDR3, the DNA is TGTGCTAGTGGTTTGACCACCGACAGGGTCGAGACCCAGTACTTC. Translated: CASGLTTDRVETQYF.

V usage is TRBV9 and J usage is TRBJ2-7; the match to TRBD2 covers 9 bases. CDR3 size: 17 residues. CDR1 and CDR2 (germline): SGDLS, YYNGEE. Trimming removed 0 bases from V and 7 bases from J; junction bases left unmatched: 14. CDR3 amino acids: CASSVGGSGSPGGEQYF. CDR3 in DNA: TGTGCCAGCAGCGTAGGGGGTAGCGGGAGCCCGGGGGGAGAGCAGTACTTC.

This chain uses TRBV19 with TRBJ1-2; 8 bases are shared with TRBD1. J lost 4 bases, V lost 2 bases, and 9 bases had no gene match. Germline loops: CDR1 LNHDA, CDR2 SQIVND (reference sequence). The CDR3 totals 16 residues. The CDR3 DNA is TGTGCCAGTAGTATATTCGGACAGGGAAGCGGCTATGGCTACACCTTC. Translated: CASSIFGQGSGYGYTF. Drawing the rest from reference TRBV19 and TRBJ1-2, the complete variable domain is DGGITQSPKYLFRKEGQNVTLSCEQNLNHDAMYWYRQDPGQGLRLIYYSQIVNDFQKGDIAEGYSVSREKKESFPLTVTSAQKNPTAFYLCASSIFGQGSGYGYTFGSGTRLTVV.

The chain carries TRBV18 and TRBJ1-1; TRBD1 matches at 10 bases. Germline V gene lookup returns CDR1 KGHSH and CDR2 LQKENI. The ends lost 8 bases at V and 6 bases at J; junction bases unmatched: 12. There are 15 residues in the CDR3. CDR3 amino acids: CASPRDRGDGSEAFF. CDR3 bases: TGTGCCAGCCCTAGGGACAGGGGAGACGGCTCTGAAGCTTTCTTT.

A single count supports this clone. The DNA of the CDR3 is TGTGCCAGCAGCTTAGTAGTGGGAGAAGGCCACGAGCAGTACTTC. It encodes CASSLVVGEGHEQYF. The V and J genes are TRBV7-9 and TRBJ2-7; TRBD2 is a possible D gene (5 bases). The CDR3 runs 15 residues. Trimming took off 1 base at V and 5 bases at J, with 15 bases between the two ends. In germline, CDR1 is SEHNR, CDR2 FQNEAQ (reference sequence).

This chain uses TRBV9 with TRBJ2-7; D is possibly TRBD1 (5 bases). The CDR3 consists of 14 residues. The germline V and J ends were trimmed by 0 bases and 4 bases, with 11 bases remaining between them. Germline V gives CDR1 SGDLS, CDR2 YYNGEE. The chain's CDR3 is CASSVVPGLYEQYF. In nucleotides, the CDR3 is TGTGCCAGCAGCGTAGTTCCAGGGTTGTACGAGCAGTACTTC.

The rearrangement uses TRBV4-1 and TRBJ2-7; TRBD2 matches at 14 bases. This CDR3 has 15 residues. The J segment lost 3 bases and the V segment lost 3 bases, leaving 1 base of the junction unmatched. The germline CDR1 and CDR2 sequences are MGHRA and YSYEKL. The CDR3 protein is CASSHGTSGSYEQYF. CDR3 nucleotide sequence: TGCGCCAGCAGCCATGGGACTAGCGGGAGCTACGAGCAGTACTTC.

This clone appeared a single time. This CDR3 is CASSLEAGEQYF. CDR3 coding DNA: TGTGCCAGCAGCTTGGAGGCAGGCGAGCAGTACTTC. The chain uses TRBV5-4 and TRBJ2-7, with no clear D. V lost 0 bases, J lost 6 bases, and 7 bases lay in between. CDR1 is SGHNT, CDR2 YYREEE, per germline (reference sequence). The length of the CDR3 is 12 residues.

This chain uses TRBV27 with TRBJ1-1; no reliable D call. The germline V and J ends were trimmed by 1 base and 4 bases, with 10 bases remaining between them. This CDR3 region has 14 residues. The V gene's germline CDR1 is MNHEY and CDR2 SMNVEV (reference sequence). This chain's CDR3 is CASSLFSGPTEAFF. DNA for the CDR3: TGTGCCAGCAGTTTATTCTCTGGGCCCACTGAAGCTTTCTTT.

The sample holds a few counts of this clone. The chain joins TRBV27 to TRBJ1-2; D remains ambiguous. The germline V gene has CDR1 MNHEY and CDR2 SMNVEV (reference sequence). This CDR3 is built from 13 residues. Trimming left V 5 bases short and J 8 bases short, with 15 bases between. The CDR3 DNA sequence: TGTGCCAGCAGTGTGGGCCTTACCGAGGGCTACACCTTC. Translating gives CASSVGLTEGYTF.

This clone is a singleton in its sample. V and J are TRBV7-2 and TRBJ2-7; a weak D match, TRBD1 (6 bases). Trimming took off 5 bases at V and 7 bases at J, with 15 bases between the two ends. In germline, CDR1 is SGHTA, CDR2 FQGNSA. The CDR3 contains 13 residues. The CDR3 is CASSPLTGSEQYF. CDR3 coding DNA: TGTGCCAGCAGCCCGCTTACAGGGAGTGAGCAGTACTTC.